This TCR beta chain was documented in a study of vaccination and CD4 T cells after COVID-19. The CDR3 runs to 16 residues. Germline-derived CDR1 and CDR2 are SGHNT and YYREEE (reference sequence). After removal of 0 bases from V and 7 bases from J, the junction contained 7 bases not matched to a gene. The Oncomine TCR Beta short-read assay sequenced DNA from cultured CD4+ T cells. From the PCR reads, TCRdb called clonotypes with MiXCR, one entry per CDR3 protein. The data contain roughly 20,000 distinct CDR3 sequences, just under 80% of them seen just once; the ten biggest clones take up 16%. Turning to this clonotype: Its matching antigen is unknown.

As for treatment: approximately nine-day PBMC culture with coronavirus spike peptide pools or control peptides (ViraFEST assay). This sequence joins TRBV5-4 and TRBJ2-4, with TRBD2 matching over 10 bases. This TCR was recovered from a human donor who received a COVID-19 vaccine. Material: CD4+ T cells from blood, cultured in vitro, obtained after SARS-CoV-2 vaccination. The CDR3 loop is CASSLGQFSGGNIQYF. In nucleotides, the CDR3 is TGTGCCAGCAGCTTGGGACAGTTTAGCGGGGGGAACATTCAGTACTTC.